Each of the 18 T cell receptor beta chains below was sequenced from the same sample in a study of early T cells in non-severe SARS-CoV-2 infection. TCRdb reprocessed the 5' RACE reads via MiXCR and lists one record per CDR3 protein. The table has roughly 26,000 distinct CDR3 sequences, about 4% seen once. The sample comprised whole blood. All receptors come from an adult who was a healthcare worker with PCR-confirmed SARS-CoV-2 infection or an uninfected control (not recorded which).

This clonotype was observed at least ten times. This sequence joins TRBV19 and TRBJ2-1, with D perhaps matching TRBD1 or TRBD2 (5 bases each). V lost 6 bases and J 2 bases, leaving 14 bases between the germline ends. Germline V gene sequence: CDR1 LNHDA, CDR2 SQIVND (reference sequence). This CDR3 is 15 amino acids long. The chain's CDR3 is CASRLSGPTYNEQFF. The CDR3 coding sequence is TGTGCCAGTAGATTATCGGGACCTACCTACAATGAGCAGTTCTTC. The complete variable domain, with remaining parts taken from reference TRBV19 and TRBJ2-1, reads DGGITQSPKYLFRKEGQNVTLSCEQNLNHDAMYWYRQDPGQGLRLIYYSQIVNDFQKGDIAEGYSVSREKKESFPLTVTSAQKNPTAFYLCASRLSGPTYNEQFFGPGTRLTVL.

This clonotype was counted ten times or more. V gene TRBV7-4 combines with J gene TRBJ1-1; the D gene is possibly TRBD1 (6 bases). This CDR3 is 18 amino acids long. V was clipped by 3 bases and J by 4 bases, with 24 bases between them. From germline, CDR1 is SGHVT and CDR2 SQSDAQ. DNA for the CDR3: TGTGCCAGCAGCTTTAGCCCTCGAGTATGGGGGGCAAGCACTGAAGCTTTCTTT. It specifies CASSFSPRVWGASTEAFF.

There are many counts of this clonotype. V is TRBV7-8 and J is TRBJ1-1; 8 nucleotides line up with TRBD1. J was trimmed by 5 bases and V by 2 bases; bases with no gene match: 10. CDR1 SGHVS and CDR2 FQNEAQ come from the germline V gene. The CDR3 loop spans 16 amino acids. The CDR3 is CASSLFARTGMTEAFF. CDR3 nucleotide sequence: TGTGCCAGCAGCTTATTTGCTCGGACAGGGATGACTGAAGCTTTCTTT. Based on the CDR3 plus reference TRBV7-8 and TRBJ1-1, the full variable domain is GAGVSQSPRYKVAKRGQDVALRCDPISGHVSLFWYQQALGQGPEFLTYFQNEAQLDKSGLPSDRFFAERPEGSVSTLKIQRTQQEDSAVYLCASSLFARTGMTEAFFGQGTRLTVV.

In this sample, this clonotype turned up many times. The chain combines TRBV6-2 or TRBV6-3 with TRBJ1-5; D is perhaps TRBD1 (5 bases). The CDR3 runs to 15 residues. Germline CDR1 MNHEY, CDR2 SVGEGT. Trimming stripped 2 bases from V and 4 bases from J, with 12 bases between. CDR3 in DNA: TGTGCCAGCAGTTACGGGGGGACTTGGAATCAGCCCCAGCATTTT. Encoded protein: CASSYGGTWNQPQHF.

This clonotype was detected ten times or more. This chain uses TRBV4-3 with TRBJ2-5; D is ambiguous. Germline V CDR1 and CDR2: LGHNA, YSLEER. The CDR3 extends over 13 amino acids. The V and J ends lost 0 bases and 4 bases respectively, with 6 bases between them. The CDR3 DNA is TGCGCCAGCAGCCAAGATAGGTCAGAGACCCAGTACTTC. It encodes CASSQDRSETQYF.

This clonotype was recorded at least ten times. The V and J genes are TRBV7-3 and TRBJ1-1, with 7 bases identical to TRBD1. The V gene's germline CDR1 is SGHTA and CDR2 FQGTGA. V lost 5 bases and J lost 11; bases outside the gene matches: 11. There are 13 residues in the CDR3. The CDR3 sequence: CASSPGQAAVAFF. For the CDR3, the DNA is TGTGCCAGCAGCCCCGGACAGGCCGCTGTGGCTTTCTTT.

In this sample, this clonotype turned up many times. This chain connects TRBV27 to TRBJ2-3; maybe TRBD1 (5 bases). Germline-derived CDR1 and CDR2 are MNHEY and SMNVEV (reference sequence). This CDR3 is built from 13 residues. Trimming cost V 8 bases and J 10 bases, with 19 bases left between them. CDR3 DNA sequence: TGTGCCAGCGGGCTCCAGGGTTCGACGCCGCAGTATTTT. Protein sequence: CASGLQGSTPQYF.

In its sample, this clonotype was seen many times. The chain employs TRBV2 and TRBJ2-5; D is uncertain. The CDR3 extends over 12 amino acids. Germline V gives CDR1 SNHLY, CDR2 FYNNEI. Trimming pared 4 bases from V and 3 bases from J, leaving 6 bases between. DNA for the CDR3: TGTGCCAGCAGTGGGCAGGAAGAGACCCAGTACTTC. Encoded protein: CASSGQEETQYF.

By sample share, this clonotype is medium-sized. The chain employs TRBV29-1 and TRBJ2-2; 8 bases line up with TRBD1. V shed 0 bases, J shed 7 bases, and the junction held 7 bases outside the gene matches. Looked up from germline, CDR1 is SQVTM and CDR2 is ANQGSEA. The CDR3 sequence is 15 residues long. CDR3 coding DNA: TGCAGCGTTGAAGATGACAGGGGAAGGGTCGGGGAGCTGTTTTTT. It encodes CSVEDDRGRVGELFF.

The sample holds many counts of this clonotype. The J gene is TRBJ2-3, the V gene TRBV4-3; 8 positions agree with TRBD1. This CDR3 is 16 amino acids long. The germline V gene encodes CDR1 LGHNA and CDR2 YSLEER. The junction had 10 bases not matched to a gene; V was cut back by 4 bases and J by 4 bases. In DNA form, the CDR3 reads TGCGCCAGCAGCCGAGAAGGACAGGGTTATTCAGATACGCAGTATTTT. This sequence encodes CASSREGQGYSDTQYF.

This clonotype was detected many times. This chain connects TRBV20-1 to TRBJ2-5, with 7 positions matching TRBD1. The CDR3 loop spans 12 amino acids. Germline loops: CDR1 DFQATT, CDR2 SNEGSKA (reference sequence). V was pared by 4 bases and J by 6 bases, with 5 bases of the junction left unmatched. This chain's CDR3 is CSANDRVKTQYF. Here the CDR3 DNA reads TGCAGTGCTAATGACAGGGTAAAGACCCAGTACTTC.

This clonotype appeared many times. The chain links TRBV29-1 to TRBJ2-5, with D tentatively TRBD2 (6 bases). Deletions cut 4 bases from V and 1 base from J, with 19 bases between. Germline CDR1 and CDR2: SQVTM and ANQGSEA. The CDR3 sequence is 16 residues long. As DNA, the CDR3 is TGCAGCGTTGTGGAGGGGTGGCGCAGGGCCCAAGAGACCCAGTACTTC. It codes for CSVVEGWRRAQETQYF.

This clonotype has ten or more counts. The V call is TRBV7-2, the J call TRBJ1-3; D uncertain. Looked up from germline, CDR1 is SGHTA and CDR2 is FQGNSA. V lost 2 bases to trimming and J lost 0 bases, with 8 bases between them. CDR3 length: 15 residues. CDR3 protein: CASSLSLSSGNTIYF. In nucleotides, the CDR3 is TGTGCCAGCAGCTTATCCCTGAGCTCTGGAAACACCATATATTTT.

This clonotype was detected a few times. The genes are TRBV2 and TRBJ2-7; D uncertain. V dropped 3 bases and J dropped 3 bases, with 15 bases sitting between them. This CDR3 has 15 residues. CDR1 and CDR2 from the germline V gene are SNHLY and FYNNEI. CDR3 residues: CASSDERARDYEQYF. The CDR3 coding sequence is TGTGCCAGCAGTGATGAACGCGCCAGAGACTACGAGCAGTACTTC.

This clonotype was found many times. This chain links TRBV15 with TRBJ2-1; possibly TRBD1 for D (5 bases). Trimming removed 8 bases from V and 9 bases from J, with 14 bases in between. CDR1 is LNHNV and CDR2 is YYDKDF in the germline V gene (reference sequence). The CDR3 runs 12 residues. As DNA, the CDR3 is TGTGCCACCTCCCCCCTCCAGGGTGAGCAGTTCTTC. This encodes CATSPLQGEQFF.

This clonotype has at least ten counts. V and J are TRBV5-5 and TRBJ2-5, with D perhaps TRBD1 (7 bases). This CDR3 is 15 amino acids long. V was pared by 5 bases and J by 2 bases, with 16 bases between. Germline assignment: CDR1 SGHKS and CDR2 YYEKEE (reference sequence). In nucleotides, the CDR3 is TGTGCCAGCAGAACTCAGGGGGGCCTACAAGAGACCCAGTACTTC. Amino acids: CASRTQGGLQETQYF.

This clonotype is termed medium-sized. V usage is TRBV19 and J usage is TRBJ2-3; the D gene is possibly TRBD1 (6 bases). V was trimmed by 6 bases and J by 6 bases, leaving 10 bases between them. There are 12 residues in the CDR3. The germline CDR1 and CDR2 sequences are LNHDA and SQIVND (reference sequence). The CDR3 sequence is CASSLDRDTQYF. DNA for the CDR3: TGTGCCAGTAGCCTAGACAGGGATACGCAGTATTTT. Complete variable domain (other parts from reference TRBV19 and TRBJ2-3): DGGITQSPKYLFRKEGQNVTLSCEQNLNHDAMYWYRQDPGQGLRLIYYSQIVNDFQKGDIAEGYSVSREKKESFPLTVTSAQKNPTAFYLCASSLDRDTQYFGPGTRLTVL.

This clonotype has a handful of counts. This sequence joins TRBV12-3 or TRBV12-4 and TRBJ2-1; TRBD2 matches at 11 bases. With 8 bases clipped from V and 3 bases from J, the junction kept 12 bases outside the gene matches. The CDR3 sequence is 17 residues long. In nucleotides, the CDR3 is TGTGCCAGCGGCGGGGCTAGCGGGAGGCCACGCTACAATGAGCAGTTCTTC. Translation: CASGGASGRPRYNEQFF.